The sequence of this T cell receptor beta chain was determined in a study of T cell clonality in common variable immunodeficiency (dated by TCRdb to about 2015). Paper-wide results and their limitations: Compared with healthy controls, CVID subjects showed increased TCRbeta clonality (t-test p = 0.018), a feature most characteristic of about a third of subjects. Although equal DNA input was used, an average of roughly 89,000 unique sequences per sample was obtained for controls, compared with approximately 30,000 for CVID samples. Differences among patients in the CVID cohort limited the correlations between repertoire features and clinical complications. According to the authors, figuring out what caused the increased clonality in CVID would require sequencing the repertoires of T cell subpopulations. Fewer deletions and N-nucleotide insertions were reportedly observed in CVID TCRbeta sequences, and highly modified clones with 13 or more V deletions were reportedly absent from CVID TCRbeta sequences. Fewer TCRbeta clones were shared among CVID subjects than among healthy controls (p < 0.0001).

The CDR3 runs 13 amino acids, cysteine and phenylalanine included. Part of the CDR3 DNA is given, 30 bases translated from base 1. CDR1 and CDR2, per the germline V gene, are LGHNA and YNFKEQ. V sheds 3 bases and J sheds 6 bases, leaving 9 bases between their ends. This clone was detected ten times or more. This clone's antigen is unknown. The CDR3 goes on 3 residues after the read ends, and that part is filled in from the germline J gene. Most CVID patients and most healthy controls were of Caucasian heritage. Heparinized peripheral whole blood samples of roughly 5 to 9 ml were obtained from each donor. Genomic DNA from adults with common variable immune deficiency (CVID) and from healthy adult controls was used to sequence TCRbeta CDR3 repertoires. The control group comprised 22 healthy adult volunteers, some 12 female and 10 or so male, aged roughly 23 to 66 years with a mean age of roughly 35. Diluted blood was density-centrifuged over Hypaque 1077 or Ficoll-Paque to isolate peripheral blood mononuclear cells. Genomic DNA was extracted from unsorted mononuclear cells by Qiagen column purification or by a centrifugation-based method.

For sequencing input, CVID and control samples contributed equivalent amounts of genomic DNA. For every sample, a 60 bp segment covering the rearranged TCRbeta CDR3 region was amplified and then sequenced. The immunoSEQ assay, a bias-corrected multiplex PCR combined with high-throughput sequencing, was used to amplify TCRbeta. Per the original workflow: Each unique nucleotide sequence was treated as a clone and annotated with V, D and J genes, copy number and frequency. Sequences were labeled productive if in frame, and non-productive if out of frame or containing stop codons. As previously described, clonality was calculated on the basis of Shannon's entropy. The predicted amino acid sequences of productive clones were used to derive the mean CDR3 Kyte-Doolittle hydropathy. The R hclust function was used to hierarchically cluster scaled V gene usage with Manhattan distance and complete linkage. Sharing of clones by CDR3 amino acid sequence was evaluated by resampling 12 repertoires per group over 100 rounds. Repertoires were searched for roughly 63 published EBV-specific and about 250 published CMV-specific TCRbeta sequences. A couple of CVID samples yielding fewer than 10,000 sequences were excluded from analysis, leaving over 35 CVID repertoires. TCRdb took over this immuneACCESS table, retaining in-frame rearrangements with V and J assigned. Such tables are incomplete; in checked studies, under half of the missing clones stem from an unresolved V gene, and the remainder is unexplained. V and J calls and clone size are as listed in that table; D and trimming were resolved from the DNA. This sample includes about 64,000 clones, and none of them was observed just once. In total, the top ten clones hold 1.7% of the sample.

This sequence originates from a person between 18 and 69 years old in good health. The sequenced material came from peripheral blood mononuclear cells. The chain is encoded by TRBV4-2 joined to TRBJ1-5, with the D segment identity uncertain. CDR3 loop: CASSHPFSQPQHF. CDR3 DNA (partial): TGTGCCAGCAGCCATCCTTTTTCTCAGCCC.